A single sample gave rise to the 12 T cell receptor beta chains below, sequenced in a study of spatial heterogeneity in lung cancer (dated by TCRdb to about 2019). Library generation was performed with 5' RACE. Instrument on record: NextSeq 500. The public reads were quality trimmed at Q25 with fastp and then assembled into clones with MiXCR by TCRdb, keeping productive beta chains. Rows with a matching CDR3 protein are joined into one entry that keeps the most common DNA and genes. Across this sample there are approximately 15,000 distinct CDR3 sequences, with around 3.3% seen only once. Approximately 10% of the sample belongs to the ten largest clones. The time point label corresponds to: sample taken at primary tumor resection. The sequences come from normal lung tissue next to the tumor, collected at surgery. The receptor source for this set is a male donor with early-stage non-small cell lung cancer.

This clonotype was recorded only once. A read error may account for a junction end that differs from germline. Since the library was made to target alpha chains, this beta chain is a stray read and its abundance is not meaningful. The chain carries TRBV11-2 and TRBJ2-1, with 7 bases aligning to TRBD2. The germline V gene has CDR1 SGHAT and CDR2 FQNNGV. This CDR3 comprises 19 residues. The CDR3 here is CANSLDYGLADGDLNEQFF. In DNA, the CDR3 is TGTGCCAACAGCTTAGATTACGGTCTAGCGGACGGCGATTTGAATGAGCAGTTTTTC.

This clonotype was counted ten times or more. Found in a library prepared for alpha chains, this beta chain is an off-target read, and its abundance has little meaning. The chain joins TRBV3-1 to TRBJ1-1, with unresolved D. Germline V gene sequence: CDR1 LGHDT, CDR2 YNNKEL (reference sequence). The V gene lost 0 bases and the J gene lost 10 bases, with 9 bases spanning the gap. The CDR3 consists of 12 residues. CDR3 in DNA: TGTGCCAGCAGCCAAGAGAGGTCGGGAGCTTTCTTT. It is translated as CASSQERSGAFF.

This clonotype was recorded at least ten times. Found in a library prepared for alpha chains, this beta chain is an off-target read, and its abundance has little meaning. CDR3 residues: CSALTYNTEAFF. Written as DNA, the CDR3 is TGCAGTGCTTTGACCTATAACACTGAAGCTTTCTTT. The rearrangement links TRBV20-1 to TRBJ1-1; D unresolved. This CDR3 contains 12 residues. Germline V gives CDR1 DFQATT, CDR2 SNEGSKA (reference sequence). The ends were cut back, 5 bases at V and 2 bases at J, with 9 bases in the middle.

This clonotype has at least ten counts. Found in a library prepared for alpha chains, this beta chain is an off-target read, and its abundance has little meaning. The V and J genes are TRBV27 and TRBJ1-4; maybe TRBD1 (5 bases). V lost 2 bases and J lost 8, with 15 bases in between. Germline lookup yields CDR1 MNHEY and CDR2 SMNVEV (reference sequence). This CDR3 comprises 15 residues. The CDR3 loop is CASSLSGGASEKLFF. The CDR3 nucleotides are TGTGCCAGCAGTTTAAGTGGTGGGGCGTCGGAAAAACTGTTTTTT.

In its sample, this clonotype was seen many times. Within a library made for alpha chains, this beta chain is off target, and its count is uninformative. This sequence joins TRBV29-1 and TRBJ2-1; a possible D gene is TRBD2 (6 bases). Germline assignment: CDR1 SQVTM and CDR2 ANQGSEA. Trimming took 4 bases from V and 9 from J, leaving 10 bases between them. This CDR3 contains 11 residues. The CDR3 sequence is CSVADSGEQFF. CDR3 DNA sequence: TGCAGCGTTGCCGATAGCGGTGAGCAGTTCTTC.

At least ten counts were recorded for this clonotype. This beta chain appears as a stray read in a library generated for alpha chains; its size is not informative. The chain has TRBV29-1 and TRBJ2-1; TRBD2 might be the D (6 bases). The V gene's germline CDR1 is SQVTM and CDR2 ANQGSEA. V shed 8 bases and J shed 8 bases, with 19 bases lying between them. The CDR3 is 13 amino acids. CDR3 residues: CSYRPTGSYEQFF. CDR3 nucleotide sequence: TGCAGCTATAGGCCTACCGGGAGTTATGAGCAGTTCTTC.

This clonotype was counted many times. This beta chain came through as a stray read in a library set up for alpha chains, and its size says little. The chain's CDR3 is CASSFSTAKNIQYF. CDR3 in DNA: TGCGCCAGCAGCTTTTCCACAGCCAAAAACATTCAGTACTTC. The V gene is TRBV5-1, the J gene TRBJ2-4; no clear D. This CDR3 contains 14 residues. V lost 2 bases and J lost 0, with 6 bases in between. Germline V gives CDR1 SGHRS, CDR2 YFSETQ. The complete variable domain, with remaining parts taken from reference TRBV5-1 and TRBJ2-4, reads KAGVTQTPRYLIKTRGQQVTLSCSPISGHRSVSWYQQTPGQGLQFLFEYFSETQRNKGNFPGRFSGRQFSNSRSEMNVSTLELGDSALYLCASSFSTAKNIQYFGAGTRLSVL.

The table lists this clonotype with many counts. Because this beta chain is a stray read in a library intended to capture alpha chains, its abundance should not be given much weight. The chain combines TRBV2 with TRBJ1-2; TRBD1 matches 7 bases. After removal of 7 bases from V and 0 bases from J, the junction contained 8 bases not matched to a gene. CDR1 SNHLY and CDR2 FYNNEI come from the germline V gene. The CDR3 is 15 amino acids. The DNA of the CDR3 is TGTGCCAGCACCACAGGGGAATTAGCTAACTATGGCTACACCTTC. Encoded protein: CASTTGELANYGYTF. The full variable domain, with the rest looked up from reference TRBV2 and TRBJ1-2, is EPEVTQTPSHQVTQMGQEVILRCVPISNHLYFYWYRQILGQKVEFLVSFYNNEISEKSEIFDDQFSVERPDGSNFTLKIRSTKLEDSAMYFCASTTGELANYGYTFGSGTRLTVV.

This clonotype came up many times. Since the library was made to target alpha chains, this beta chain is a stray read and its abundance is not meaningful. The rearrangement joins TRBV7-2 to TRBJ2-5, with a possible D match to TRBD2 (6 bases). Germline V gene sequence: CDR1 SGHTA, CDR2 FQGNSA. Trimming took 1 base from V and 1 from J, leaving 10 bases between them. CDR3 length: 15 amino acids. The CDR3 bases are TGTGCCAGCAGCTTAGTGGGGGGACTCCAAGAGACCCAGTACTTC. Its translation: CASSLVGGLQETQYF.

Ten or more counts support this clonotype. As an off-target read in a library built for alpha chains, this beta chain has a frequency of little significance. The chain has TRBV5-1 and TRBJ1-1; D possibly corresponds to TRBD1 (6 bases). V lost 6 bases and J 6 bases, leaving 9 bases between the germline ends. This CDR3 spans 11 amino acids. CDR1 is SGHRS and CDR2 is YFSETQ in the germline V gene. This CDR3 reads CASKGEAEAFF. The CDR3 DNA sequence: TGCGCCAGCAAGGGGGAGGCTGAAGCTTTCTTT.

This clonotype was seen many times. This beta chain is an off-target read within a library intended for alpha chains, so its frequency means little. The chain is built from TRBV7-2 and TRBJ2-5; D not certain. CDR3 length: 12 amino acids. V lost 4 bases and J lost 5, with 8 bases in between. Germline CDR1 reads SGHTA; CDR2 reads FQGNSA. CDR3 sequence reads: CASSSGLETQYF. CDR3 coding DNA: TGTGCCAGCAGCTCCGGGTTGGAGACCCAGTACTTC.

This clonotype was observed many times. This beta chain represents an off-target read in a library built for alpha chains; its size is of limited meaning. V is TRBV5-1 and J is TRBJ2-2; D is perhaps TRBD2 (6 bases). CDR1 is SGHRS and CDR2 is YFSETQ in the germline V gene. The V end was cut by 10 bases, the J end by 5 bases, with 12 bases between. This CDR3 has 12 amino acids. This CDR3 is CAERRETGELFF. In nucleotides, the CDR3 is TGCGCCGAGCGACGGGAGACCGGGGAGCTGTTTTTT.